The 28 T cell receptor beta chains below come from one sample, sequenced in a study of cytomegalovirus exposure and HLA in healthy donors. Measured with immunoSEQ multiplex PCR; TCRdb has only the in-frame clones, and not every one. The repertoire includes over 150,000 clones, less than 90% of them detected once, and about 22% sits in the top ten. Sequences were obtained from PBMCs. The receptors here all came from a man aged 18 to 30 in good health and CMV-seropositive.

The V gene is TRBV7-2, the J gene TRBJ1-1, with D perhaps TRBD1 (6 bases). Trimming removed 0 bases from V and 5 bases from J, with 10 bases in between. This CDR3 has 14 amino acids. Germline CDR1 reads SGHTA; CDR2 reads FQGNSA. CDR3 sequence: CASSLAGGITEAFF. The CDR3 DNA is TGTGCCAGCAGCTTAGCAGGGGGTATAACTGAAGCTTTCTTT.

The chain recombines TRBV6-5 with TRBJ1-2; 7 nucleotides match TRBD1. Germline lookup yields CDR1 MNHEY and CDR2 SVGAGI. This CDR3 is 16 amino acids long. Germline trimming cut 3 bases from V and 8 bases from J; bases unmatched to any gene: 15. The CDR3 protein is CASSYELGQSMGGYTF. CDR3 DNA: TGTGCCAGCAGTTATGAACTGGGACAGTCCATGGGGGGCTACACCTTC.

The rearrangement uses TRBV27 and TRBJ1-2; 8 nucleotides match TRBD1. The CDR3 length is 14 residues. Trimming removed 5 bases from V and 0 bases from J; junction bases left unmatched: 2. Germline values: CDR1 MNHEY, CDR2 SMNVEV (reference sequence). Here the CDR3 reads CASSLDRANYGYTF. The CDR3 DNA follows: TGTGCCAGCAGTCTGGACAGGGCTAACTATGGCTACACCTTC.

This rearrangement joins TRBV7-2 to TRBJ2-5; 7 bases align to TRBD1. In germline, CDR1 is SGHTA, CDR2 FQGNSA. The CDR3 consists of 16 residues. J was trimmed by 3 bases and V by 0 bases; bases with no gene match: 7. The CDR3 DNA reads TGTGCCAGCAGCTTAGCCGCACGGACAGGAGAAGAGACCCAGTACTTC. Protein: CASSLAARTGEETQYF. The whole variable domain, filled in from reference TRBV7-2 and TRBJ2-5, reads GAGVSQSPSNKVTEKGKDVELRCDPISGHTALYWYRQSLGQGLEFLIYFQGNSAPDKSGLPSDRFSAERTGGSVSTLTIQRTQQEDSAVYLCASSLAARTGEETQYFGPGTRLLVL.

The genes are TRBV4-3 and TRBJ2-5; weak D call: TRBD1 (5 bases). The CDR3 length is 15 residues. The germline V gene encodes CDR1 LGHNA and CDR2 YSLEER. Trimming took 2 bases from V and 9 from J, leaving 19 bases between them. CDR3 residues: CASSQRLGREVSQYF. Here the CDR3 DNA reads TGCGCCAGCAGCCAACGGCTAGGCAGGGAAGTGTCCCAGTACTTC.

This chain uses TRBV7-2 with TRBJ2-2; D not resolved. The ends were cut back, 1 base at V and 6 bases at J, with 9 bases in the middle. The CDR3 length is 14 residues. Germline CDR1 is SGHTA and CDR2 is FQGNSA. Here the CDR3 reads CASSLVTGPGELFF. The CDR3, as DNA: TGTGCCAGCAGCTTAGTTACCGGTCCCGGGGAGCTGTTTTTT.

The rearrangement joins TRBV5-1 to TRBJ2-7; TRBD1 matches at 9 bases. This CDR3 contains 15 residues. The germline CDR1 and CDR2 sequences are SGHRS and YFSETQ. Trimming at V came to 3 bases and at J to 4 bases, leaving 8 bases not matched to a gene. DNA for the CDR3: TGCGCCAGCAGCTATTGGACAGGGGCCCTATACGAGCAGTACTTC. The encoded protein is CASSYWTGALYEQYF.

The V gene is TRBV7-2, the J gene TRBJ2-3; 13 nucleotides align to TRBD2. The CDR3 totals 17 residues. Per germline, CDR1 SGHTA and CDR2 FQGNSA. With 0 bases clipped from V and 3 bases from J, the junction kept 3 bases outside the gene matches. CDR3 in DNA: TGTGCCAGCAGCTTAGCACTAGCGGGGGGGCGGACAGATACGCAGTATTTT. This encodes CASSLALAGGRTDTQYF.

The V and J genes are TRBV11-2 and TRBJ2-7, with D unresolved. The CDR3 runs to 12 residues. CDR1 and CDR2 from the germline V gene are SGHAT and FQNNGV. Trimming left V 0 bases short and J 3 bases short, with 3 bases between. DNA for the CDR3: TGTGCCAGCAGCTTAGACGGCTACGAGCAGTACTTC. Protein sequence: CASSLDGYEQYF.

The V call is TRBV16, the J call TRBJ1-1, with 10 nucleotides matching TRBD1. V lost 4 bases to trimming and J lost 6 bases; unmatched junction nucleotides: 8. The CDR3 contains 15 residues. Germline CDR1 and CDR2: KGHSY and FQNENV. The CDR3, as DNA: TGTGCCAGCAGCCCCGTGACAGGGGGCAAGGCTGAAGCTTTCTTT. It codes for CASSPVTGGKAEAFF.

The gene calls are TRBV7-7 and TRBJ1-1, with a tentative D call TRBD1 (5 bases). CDR1 and CDR2 (germline): SSHAT, FNYEAQ (reference sequence). Trimming removed 5 bases at V and 1 base at J, with 11 bases between. CDR3 length: 14 residues. The CDR3 protein is CASSRGWANTEAFF. Here the CDR3 DNA reads TGTGCCAGCAGCCGGGGGTGGGCGAACACTGAAGCTTTCTTT.

A single count supports this clone. The rearrangement links TRBV5-1 to TRBJ2-1, with D hard to call. The CDR3 spans 12 residues. The germline V and J ends were trimmed by 4 bases and 10 bases, with 12 bases remaining between them. CDR1 and CDR2 from the germline V gene are SGHRS and YFSETQ. The DNA of the CDR3 is TGCGCCAGCAGCAGAGCCCACGAGGAGCAGTTCTTC. Its translation is CASSRAHEEQFF.

The chain employs TRBV6-1 and TRBJ2-7; 7 bases match TRBD2. Trimming took 7 bases from V and 2 from J; bases not matched to a gene: 5. In germline, CDR1 is MNHNS, CDR2 SASEGT. This CDR3 spans 13 amino acids. CDR3 bases: TGTGCCAGCACGGAGCGGGGTCCCTACGAGCAGTACTTC. Protein: CASTERGPYEQYF.

This clone came up once. This chain connects TRBV19 to TRBJ1-6; 7 bases are a match to TRBD1. V lost 5 bases and J lost 6; bases outside the gene matches: 13. The germline CDR1 and CDR2 sequences are LNHDA and SQIVND (reference sequence). This CDR3 spans 17 amino acids. The CDR3 here is CASSPSGGTESNSPLHF. CDR3 bases: TGTGCCAGTAGTCCCTCGGGGGGGACAGAAAGTAATTCACCCCTCCACTTT.

The chain recombines TRBV4-1 with TRBJ1-2; unclear D gene. Trimming removed 2 bases from V and 0 bases from J, with 22 bases in between. Germline loops: CDR1 MGHRA, CDR2 YSYEKL. The CDR3 is 19 residues long. The CDR3 region has the DNA TGCGCCAGCAGCCAACCCCTGACGGAGCCCGTCGTGACTAACTATGGCTACACCTTC. Protein product: CASSQPLTEPVVTNYGYTF.

This clone occurred once. The gene calls are TRBV7-9 and TRBJ1-3; D gene uncertain. CDR1 SEHNR and CDR2 FQNEAQ come from the germline V gene (reference sequence). This CDR3 has 13 residues. V was cut by 6 bases and J by 4 bases, with 10 bases left in between. In DNA, the CDR3 is TGTGCCAGCAGGGGCGGGGAAGGAAACACCATATATTTT. As protein: CASRGGEGNTIYF.

The gene calls are TRBV30 and TRBJ2-2; D call uncertain. CDR1 and CDR2 (germline): GTSNPN, SVGIG (reference sequence). This CDR3 contains 13 residues. V lost 0 bases and J 8 bases, leaving 10 bases between the germline ends. The DNA for the CDR3 is TGTGCCTGGAGTGTAACCCCTCGGGGGGAGCTGTTTTTT. Residues: CAWSVTPRGELFF.

The chain uses TRBV19 and TRBJ1-2; TRBD1 might be the D (5 bases). This CDR3 contains 13 residues. Germline CDR1 LNHDA, CDR2 SQIVND (reference sequence). V was pared by 3 bases and J by 1 base, with 6 bases between. CDR3 sequence reads: CASSMTVNYGYTF. CDR3 bases: TGTGCCAGTAGTATGACAGTTAACTATGGCTACACCTTC.

The chain joins TRBV5-1 to TRBJ2-1, with 12 bases matching TRBD2. Germline V gives CDR1 SGHRS, CDR2 YFSETQ. V was clipped by 3 bases and J by 4 bases; unmatched bases: 2. The CDR3 covers 15 residues. CDR3 DNA: TGCGCCAGCAGCTCCGGGACTAGCGGGTACAATGAGCAGTTCTTC. Encoded protein: CASSSGTSGYNEQFF.

A remark on this clone: The junction and the germline gene differ at one end; a read error may be behind it. This chain connects TRBV5-1 to TRBJ1-4; D is perhaps TRBD1 (6 bases). CDR3 length: 16 residues. Looked up from germline, CDR1 is SGHRS and CDR2 is YFSETQ. CDR3 sequence reads: CASSSQTGLPPEELFF. For the CDR3, the DNA is TGCGCCAGCAGCAGCCAGACAGGATTACCCCCTGAAGAACTGTTTTTT.

V gene TRBV4-3 combines with J gene TRBJ2-5, with D hard to call. The V end was cut by 0 bases, the J end by 7 bases, with 15 bases between. The CDR3 has 15 amino acids. CDR1 LGHNA and CDR2 YSLEER come from the germline V gene. The CDR3 region is CASSQDVTLTGTQYF. The CDR3 bases are TGCGCCAGCAGCCAAGACGTGACCCTGACGGGGACCCAGTACTTC.

This clone has a handful of counts. J is TRBJ2-4 and V is TRBV5-1; tentatively, D is TRBD1 (5 bases). Per the germline V gene, CDR1 is SGHRS and CDR2 is YFSETQ. Trimming removed 0 bases from V and 8 bases from J, with 9 bases in between. CDR3 length equals 13 residues. The CDR3 DNA sequence: TGCGCCAGCAGCTTGGCAGGGCCGGACATTCAGTACTTC. It specifies CASSLAGPDIQYF. The full variable domain, completed using reference TRBV5-1 and TRBJ2-4, is KAGVTQTPRYLIKTRGQQVTLSCSPISGHRSVSWYQQTPGQGLQFLFEYFSETQRNKGNFPGRFSGRQFSNSRSEMNVSTLELGDSALYLCASSLAGPDIQYFGAGTRLSVL.

The chain recombines TRBV6-5 with TRBJ2-2, with a tentative D call TRBD2 (6 bases). This CDR3 has 13 residues. With 6 bases removed from V and 7 bases from J, the gap between germline ends came to 12 bases. The germline V gene encodes CDR1 MNHEY and CDR2 SVGAGI. CDR3 sequence reads: CASRASEGGELFF. Here the CDR3 DNA reads TGTGCCAGCAGGGCTAGCGAGGGCGGGGAGCTGTTTTTT.

J is TRBJ2-3 and V is TRBV6-6, with 7 bases lining up with TRBD1. The V gene end was trimmed by 0 bases and the J gene end by 1 base; junction bases not matched to a gene: 1. Germline CDR1 is MNHNY and CDR2 is SVGAGI (reference sequence). The CDR3 runs 15 residues. This chain's CDR3 is CASSYSGTGTDTQYF. Written as DNA, the CDR3 is TGTGCCAGCAGTTACTCCGGGACAGGCACAGATACGCAGTATTTT.

The chain joins TRBV6-1 to TRBJ1-1, with D perhaps matching TRBD1 (6 bases). The CDR3 covers 15 residues. The germline gives CDR1 MNHNS, CDR2 SASEGT. Trimming shortened V by 3 bases and J by 1 base, and 12 bases separated the two germline ends. CDR3 sequence reads: CASSDGGAGNTEAFF. CDR3 DNA: TGTGCCAGCAGTGATGGGGGGGCTGGGAACACTGAAGCTTTCTTT.

V is TRBV6-1 and J is TRBJ2-1; the D gene is possibly TRBD2 (5 bases). Trimming cost V 5 bases and J 6 bases, with 11 bases left between them. The CDR3 extends over 13 amino acids. CDR1 and CDR2 (germline): MNHNS, SASEGT. DNA for the CDR3: TGTGCCAGCAGTCGGCGGGTCAGCAATGAGCAGTTCTTC. Translated: CASSRRVSNEQFF.

The rearrangement links TRBV7-9 to TRBJ2-3; no clear D gene. The CDR3 consists of 15 residues. Germline CDR1 and CDR2: SEHNR and FQNEAQ (reference sequence). V gave up 1 base and J gave up 2 bases, with 10 bases separating them. The CDR3 DNA follows: TGTGCCAGCAGCTTAGTACAGATAACCACAGATACGCAGTATTTT. Residues: CASSLVQITTDTQYF.

The chain carries TRBV27 and TRBJ2-7, with D perhaps TRBD1 (5 bases). Germline V lookup: CDR1 MNHEY, CDR2 SMNVEV (reference sequence). V was pared by 7 bases and J by 3 bases, with 22 bases between. CDR3 length equals 16 residues. The CDR3 DNA follows: TGTGCCAGCAAAGCCAGGGCCAACCCAGGCCTCTACGAGCAGTACTTC. Translating it yields CASKARANPGLYEQYF.